This T cell receptor beta chain was sequenced in a study of blood T cell repertoires in COVID-19. Study-level information: The analysed material was cDNA or gDNA that came from T cells, B-cell-depleted T cells, or PBMCs.

The CDR3 has 14 amino acids. The V gene lost 7 bases and the J gene lost 6 bases, with 16 bases spanning the gap. Germline V gives CDR1 LNHDA, CDR2 SQIVND (reference sequence). Clones were read by immunoSEQ multiplex PCR, and TCRdb kept only the in-frame ones, dropping some. The top ten hold about a sixth of the sample, which has hundreds of thousands of clones, more than 75% seen once. The sequence was collected from a man younger than 35 who had recovered from COVID-19. What was sequenced was PBMCs or T cells enriched from blood (not recorded which). J is TRBJ1-5 and V is TRBV19, with TRBD1 as a possible D gene (5 bases). CDR3 protein: CASTIADSPQPQHF. In DNA form, the CDR3 reads TGTGCCAGTACCATAGCAGACAGTCCTCAGCCCCAGCATTTT.